This T cell receptor beta chain was found in a study of identical twins. Regarding the study as a whole: Cross-sectional statistics underpinned the conclusions; the same donors were not followed. Twins shared beta out-of-frame sequences in excess, but this excess was weaker.

This clonotype was detected a few times. Its target is unknown. TCRdb re-derived calls from the 5' RACE reads in MiXCR, one entry per CDR3 protein. Here the sample spans some 320,000 distinct CDR3 sequences, about 12% being singletons. Germline-derived CDR1 and CDR2 are SQVTM and ANQGSEA. The CDR3 is 17 amino acids. J gave up 0 bases and V 1 base, and 5 bases lay outside the gene matches. These data were also reused for a study on yellow fever vaccine responses in identical twins.

The chain joins TRBV29-1 to TRBJ2-3, with 12 bases aligning to TRBD2. The receptor comes from a woman younger than 30 in good health. Sequences were obtained from CD8+ T cells sorted from blood. CDR3 bases: TGCAGCGTTGAAGGGCTAGCGGGAGGGCCGAGCACAGATACGCAGTATTTT. Translation gives CSVEGLAGGPSTDTQYF.